This T cell receptor beta chain was captured in a study of memory CD8 T cells in hepatitis C reinfection. There are 17 residues in the CDR3. In germline, CDR1 is SGHVS, CDR2 FNYEAQ. With 1 base clipped from V and 0 bases from J, the junction kept 6 bases outside the gene matches. Data came from immunoSEQ multiplex PCR; TCRdb stores just in-frame clones and leaves some out. This table has approximately 52,000 clones, 85% to 90% appearing once. Time point described: pre-reinfection, 55 to 20 weeks before reinfection detection. Sorted cells were sequenced directly ex vivo without any in vitro expansion. Control naive CD8 T cells came from a couple of donors at all three reinfection time points.

V is TRBV7-6 and J is TRBJ2-1, with 7 bases that match TRBD1. Sequenced sample: naive CD8+ T cells sorted from blood. The source is a man between 18 and 29 years old with hepatitis C virus infection. The CDR3 bases are TGTGCCAGCAGCTTAGATCCGGGACAGAGCTCCTACAATGAGCAGTTCTTC. Protein product: CASSLDPGQSSYNEQFF. The entire variable domain, with the rest obtained from reference TRBV7-6 and TRBJ2-1, is as follows: GAGVSQSPRYKVTKRGQDVALRCDPISGHVSLYWYRQALGQGPEFLTYFNYEAQQDKSGLPNDRFSAERPEGSISTLTIQRTEQRDSAMYRCASSLDPGQSSYNEQFFGPGTRLTVL.